This note documents a single T cell receptor (beta chain) sequence. Hyperthyroidism of Graves' type that showed no ophthalmopathy progression within 18 months was stable. The sample is drawn from a study of T cells in Graves' hyperthyroidism and ophthalmopathy. Between the trimmed V and J ends, which lost 4 bases and 0 bases, there was a span of 20 bases. This CDR3 contains 17 residues. Germline V gives CDR1 SGHTS, CDR2 YDEGEE. Amplified TCR beta CDR3 regions came from RNA transcripts. First-round RT-PCR with HTBI primers amplified the TCR CDR3 region. TCRdb re-called the multiplex PCR reads through MiXCR, storing one row per CDR3 protein. Here the sample spans approximately 710,000 distinct CDR3 sequences, 17% being singletons.

Sequenced: blood. The J gene is TRBJ2-7, the V gene TRBV5-8, with a weak D call TRBD2 (5 bases). The sequence came from a man in his forties or fifties with Graves' hyperthyroidism. CDR3: CASSLDWARADSYEQYF. CDR3 in DNA: TGTGCCAGCAGCCTAGACTGGGCACGAGCGGACTCCTACGAGCAGTACTTC.